One T cell receptor beta chain is described in this entry. The antigen remains unidentified. In the PCR, 60 Vbeta and 13 Jbeta primers were used. Produced via immunoSEQ multiplex PCR; TCRdb's table is partial and in-frame only. Of tens of thousands of clones detected, roughly 80% appear once; the ten largest clones hold less than 3%. This sample was included in a study of cytomegalovirus exposure and HLA in healthy donors. Trimming removed 4 bases at V and 3 bases at J, with 9 bases between. From germline, CDR1 is SNHLY and CDR2 FYNNEI. This CDR3 spans 14 amino acids. Donors were nominally healthy when sampled, though unrecorded immune exposures were likely. The study, taken as a whole, reports: What a later analysis showed was that several of the most significant clusters appeared linked to common viral pathogens. The study flagged about 150 TCR beta chains as cytomegalovirus-associated.

This sequence was found in a woman in her 30s in good health and CMV-seronegative. This sequence joins TRBV2 and TRBJ2-2; no reliable D call. What was sequenced was PBMCs. The DNA of the CDR3 is TGTGCCAGCAGTGGAGCCGAGGACACCGGGGAGCTGTTTTTT. Encoded protein: CASSGAEDTGELFF.